This entry lists 20 T cell receptor beta chains sequenced from one sample in a study of spatial heterogeneity in lung cancer. Specified time point: blood at routine non-recurrence follow-up after resection. Via MiXCR, TCRdb re-called the 5' RACE reads, giving one row per CDR3 protein. Found here are roughly 99,000 distinct CDR3 sequences, approximately 19% of them singletons; the top ten hold just over 20%. Sequenced material: PBMCs, taken at follow-up. Source of these receptors: a male donor with early-stage non-small cell lung cancer.

The chain carries TRBV20-1 and TRBJ2-4; D may be TRBD2 (6 bases). Trimming stripped 3 bases from V and 0 bases from J, with 15 bases between. Germline CDR1 is DFQATT and CDR2 is SNEGSKA (reference sequence). This CDR3 spans 16 amino acids. The CDR3 spells CSASGGAELAKNIQYF. DNA of the CDR3: TGCAGTGCTAGTGGCGGGGCAGAGCTAGCCAAAAACATTCAGTACTTC.

This clonotype came up many times. The chain carries TRBV9 and TRBJ2-5, with 13 bases fitting TRBD2. The CDR3 spans 15 residues. The V and J ends lost 7 bases and 5 bases, in that order; junction bases with no gene match: 8. The germline V gene has CDR1 SGDLS and CDR2 YYNGEE. CDR3 sequence (DNA): TGTGCCAGCGGGACTAGCGGGAAACCTATTGAGACCCAGTACTTC. This translates into CASGTSGKPIETQYF.

This clonotype has just a few counts. This chain joins TRBV20-1 and TRBJ1-2; D remains unclear. Per germline, CDR1 DFQATT and CDR2 SNEGSKA (reference sequence). CDR3 length equals 13 residues. V was trimmed by 3 bases and J by 11 bases, leaving 19 bases between them. CDR3 in DNA: TGCAGTGCTAGGCATGGTCCCTTGAGTCGGTACACCTTC. The encoded protein is CSARHGPLSRYTF.

The genes are TRBV29-1 and TRBJ1-3; tentatively, D is TRBD1 (5 bases). Germline V lookup: CDR1 SQVTM, CDR2 ANQGSEA. The CDR3 length is 14 residues. The CDR3 coding sequence is TGCAACCGACCGGGGCGAGGAGCTGGAAACACCATATATTTT. Translation: CNRPGRGAGNTIYF.

The chain is built from TRBV20-1 and TRBJ2-5; D remains unclear. Trimming shortened V by 2 bases and J by 2 bases, and 9 bases separated the two germline ends. In germline, CDR1 is DFQATT, CDR2 SNEGSKA (reference sequence). The CDR3 length is 13 residues. As DNA, the CDR3 is TGCAGTGCTAGACTTGTCGGTCAAGAGACCCAGTACTTC. Its translation is CSARLVGQETQYF.

There are many counts of this clonotype. The V and J genes are TRBV5-1 and TRBJ1-1; TRBD1 might be the D (6 bases). Trimming cost V 7 bases and J 1 base, with 14 bases left between them. The CDR3 covers 14 residues. Per the germline V gene, CDR1 is SGHRS and CDR2 is YFSETQ. Written as DNA, the CDR3 is TGCGCCAGCGACTACGGACAGCCGAACACTGAAGCTTTCTTT. Its protein product is CASDYGQPNTEAFF.

There are a few counts of this clonotype. This chain connects TRBV7-9 to TRBJ1-2; D not certain. The V and J ends lost 4 bases and 7 bases respectively, with 10 bases between them. Germline loops: CDR1 SEHNR, CDR2 FQNEAQ (reference sequence). The CDR3 extends over 12 amino acids. The CDR3 DNA reads TGTGCCAGCAGCTCGGACTATAGTGGCTACACCTTC. It translates to CASSSDYSGYTF.

This clonotype was counted a few times. The chain recombines TRBV7-2 with TRBJ1-2; D is uncertain. Trimming stripped 1 base from V and 0 bases from J, with 6 bases between. Per the germline V gene, CDR1 is SGHTA and CDR2 is FQGNSA. The CDR3 length is 14 residues. For the CDR3, the DNA is TGTGCCAGCAGCTTAGGGATGTCTAACTATGGCTACACCTTC. This codes for CASSLGMSNYGYTF.

The chain carries TRBV6-6 and TRBJ1-4; 8 bases are a match to TRBD1. Germline assignment: CDR1 MNHNY and CDR2 SVGAGI (reference sequence). The CDR3 contains 14 residues. With 7 bases clipped from V and 3 bases from J, the junction kept 4 bases outside the gene matches. CDR3 nucleotides: TGTGCCAGCAAGCAGGGGGCGTCTAATGAAAAACTGTTTTTT. It encodes CASKQGASNEKLFF.

The chain carries TRBV4-3 and TRBJ2-3; no clear D gene. The germline V gene has CDR1 LGHNA and CDR2 YSLEER. The CDR3 spans 16 residues. V was pared by 0 bases and J by 0 bases, with 10 bases between. DNA for the CDR3: TGCGCCAGCAGCCAAGATTATGCCATGAGCACAGATACGCAGTATTTT. Encoded protein: CASSQDYAMSTDTQYF.

This clonotype has ten or more counts. V and J are TRBV7-2 and TRBJ1-5, with 7 bases fitting TRBD1. The CDR3 is made up of 14 amino acids. The germline V gene has CDR1 SGHTA and CDR2 FQGNSA. J was trimmed by 2 bases and V by 6 bases; bases with no gene match: 4. As DNA, the CDR3 is TGTGCCAGCAGTCAAGACAGGGGCAATCAGCCCCAGCATTTT. Translated: CASSQDRGNQPQHF.

The rearrangement links TRBV20-1 to TRBJ2-1; 9 nucleotides agree with TRBD1. Germline V gene data show CDR1 as DFQATT and CDR2 as SNEGSKA (reference sequence). The CDR3 consists of 15 residues. The junction had 9 bases not matched to a gene; V was cut back by 3 bases and J by 6 bases. The CDR3 DNA reads as TGCAGTGCTAGCCCTGACAGGGGGTCGGGCAATGAGCAGTTCTTC. It yields the protein CSASPDRGSGNEQFF.

This clonotype was found a few times. The J gene is TRBJ2-1, the V gene TRBV4-3, with a tentative D call TRBD2 (6 bases). The CDR3 spans 17 residues. The germline gives CDR1 LGHNA, CDR2 YSLEER. V was cut by 5 bases and J by 0 bases, with 17 bases left in between. CDR3 nucleotide sequence: TGCGCCAGCAGCTCTACTTCGGCGGGGAGCTCCTACAATGAGCAGTTCTTC. Amino acids: CASSSTSAGSSYNEQFF.

In this sample, this clonotype turned up a few times. The V and J genes are TRBV20-1 and TRBJ2-5, with TRBD2 matching 11 bases. The CDR3 extends over 16 amino acids. The germline gives CDR1 DFQATT, CDR2 SNEGSKA (reference sequence). Trimming cost V 6 bases and J 2 bases; bases outside gene matches: 11. The CDR3 reads CSARTSGLSGQETQYF. CDR3 DNA sequence: TGCAGTGCCAGGACTAGCGGGTTATCAGGGCAAGAGACCCAGTACTTC.

This clonotype was counted between two and nine times. CDR3 residues: CSASLTGRSSGYTF. In nucleotides, the CDR3 is TGCAGTGCTAGTTTGACAGGGAGATCGTCCGGCTACACCTTC. The chain combines TRBV20-1 with TRBJ1-2; 7 bases match TRBD1. Trimming removed 3 bases from V and 8 bases from J; junction bases left unmatched: 12. This CDR3 spans 14 amino acids. Germline values: CDR1 DFQATT, CDR2 SNEGSKA (reference sequence).

This sequence joins TRBV11-2 and TRBJ2-7; 10 positions agree with TRBD1. J lost 3 bases, V lost 6 bases, and 8 bases had no gene match. Germline assignment: CDR1 SGHAT and CDR2 FQNNGV. This CDR3 contains 15 residues. The CDR3: CASSFGQGGRYEQYV. The CDR3 region has the DNA TGTGCCAGCAGTTTCGGACAGGGGGGTCGCTACGAGCAGTACGTC.

The rearrangement uses TRBV4-1 and TRBJ2-3; 11 bases are a match to TRBD2. CDR1 MGHRA and CDR2 YSYEKL come from the germline V gene. The V gene end was trimmed by 1 base and the J gene end by 5 bases; junction bases not matched to a gene: 11. This CDR3 has 18 residues. DNA of the CDR3: TGCGCCAGCAGCCAAGCCCCTGCGGCTAGCGGGGGGTTAGATACGCAGTATTTT. It is translated as CASSQAPAASGGLDTQYF.

The V call is TRBV7-2, the J call TRBJ1-2, with D tentatively TRBD1 (6 bases). The CDR3 sequence is 12 residues long. Germline values: CDR1 SGHTA, CDR2 FQGNSA. V gave up 3 bases and J gave up 7 bases, with 9 bases separating them. In DNA, the CDR3 is TGTGCCAGCAGCTTTCCAGGGGCTGGCTACACCTTC. Its protein is CASSFPGAGYTF. Based on the CDR3 plus reference TRBV7-2 and TRBJ1-2, the full variable domain is GAGVSQSPSNKVTEKGKDVELRCDPISGHTALYWYRQSLGQGLEFLIYFQGNSAPDKSGLPSDRFSAERTGGSVSTLTIQRTQQEDSAVYLCASSFPGAGYTFGSGTRLTVV.

This clonotype has just a few counts. The gene calls are TRBV5-4 and TRBJ1-1; tentative D call: TRBD1 (6 bases). The germline V and J ends were trimmed by 5 bases and 2 bases, with 19 bases remaining between them. The CDR3 covers 16 residues. Germline V gene lookup returns CDR1 SGHNT and CDR2 YYREEE (reference sequence). CDR3 sequence (DNA): TGTGCCAGCAGGGAAGGACAGTCCTTTTTTAACACTGAAGCTTTCTTT. Its protein product is CASREGQSFFNTEAFF.

This clonotype was seen a handful of times. V and J are TRBV5-1 and TRBJ1-1; the D is unclear. The CDR3 extends over 13 amino acids. Trimming cost V 4 bases and J 8 bases, with 15 bases left between them. CDR1 and CDR2 from the germline V gene are SGHRS and YFSETQ. CDR3 amino acids: CASSRLRAEEAFF. CDR3 nucleotide sequence: TGCGCCAGCAGCCGATTAAGGGCAGAAGAAGCTTTCTTT.